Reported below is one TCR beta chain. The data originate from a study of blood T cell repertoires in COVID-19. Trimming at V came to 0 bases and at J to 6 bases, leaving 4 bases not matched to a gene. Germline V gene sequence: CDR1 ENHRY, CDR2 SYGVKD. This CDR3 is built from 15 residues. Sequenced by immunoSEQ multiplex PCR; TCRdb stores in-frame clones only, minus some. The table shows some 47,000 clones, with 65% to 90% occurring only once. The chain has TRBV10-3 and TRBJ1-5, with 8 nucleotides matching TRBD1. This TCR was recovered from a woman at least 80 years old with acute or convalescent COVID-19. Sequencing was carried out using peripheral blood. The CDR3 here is CAISESMQGAQPQHF. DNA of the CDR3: TGTGCCATCAGTGAGTCGATGCAGGGGGCTCAGCCCCAGCATTTT.